The 12 T cell receptor beta chains presented below share a single source sample, sequenced in a study of blood T cell repertoires in COVID-19 (dated by TCRdb to the early 2020s). The library was prepared using the immunoSEQ multiplex PCR assay. TCRdb took over this immuneACCESS table, retaining in-frame rearrangements with V and J assigned. Such tables are incomplete; in checked studies, under half of the missing clones stem from an unresolved V gene, and the remainder is unexplained. The sample table records under 350,000 clones; about 83% of these occur just once. The ten largest clones add up to around 10% of the sample. Source material: peripheral blood. Receptor source: a woman aged 45-59 years who had recovered from COVID-19.

The chain carries TRBV28 and TRBJ2-7; D is perhaps TRBD1 (5 bases). CDR3 size: 15 residues. Germline V gives CDR1 MDHEN, CDR2 SYDVKM. V lost 3 bases and J 9 bases, leaving 21 bases between the germline ends. Written as DNA, the CDR3 is TGTGCCAGCAGTTTTCCGGGCAGGGCCGCGGAATGGCAGTACTTC. Translation: CASSFPGRAAEWQYF.

This chain connects TRBV20-1 to TRBJ2-5; the D gene is possibly TRBD1 (5 bases). The V gene's germline CDR1 is DFQATT and CDR2 SNEGSKA (reference sequence). The CDR3 is 11 amino acids. V lost 3 bases and J lost 9, with 11 bases in between. CDR3 sequence (DNA): TGCAGTGCTAGCTCAATCAGGGCCCAGTACTTC. Its protein product is CSASSIRAQYF.

The chain employs TRBV9 and TRBJ2-5; D possibly corresponds to TRBD1 (6 bases). Trimming removed 0 bases from V and 5 bases from J, with 14 bases in between. The CDR3 is made up of 15 amino acids. The germline V gene has CDR1 SGDLS and CDR2 YYNGEE. The CDR3 DNA reads as TGTGCCAGCAGCGTAGAGGGGGATCCCGGGGAGACCCAGTACTTC. It specifies CASSVEGDPGETQYF.

The rearrangement uses TRBV24-1 and TRBJ1-2; tentatively, D is TRBD1 (5 bases). V was clipped by 5 bases and J by 1 base, with 10 bases between them. There are 14 residues in the CDR3. Germline V gives CDR1 KGHDR, CDR2 SFDVKD. In DNA, the CDR3 is TGTGCCACCAGTGGTAACAGGTTTAACTATGGCTACACCTTC. It codes for CATSGNRFNYGYTF.

The chain employs TRBV5-8 and TRBJ2-1, with 13 nucleotides matching TRBD2. V dropped 4 bases and J dropped 3; count of bases not matched to a gene: 4. The CDR3 consists of 16 residues. Looked up from germline, CDR1 is SGHTS and CDR2 is YDEGEE. The CDR3 DNA sequence: TGTGCCAGCAGCCGAGGGACTAGCGGGAACTACAATGAGCAGTTCTTC. Its translation: CASSRGTSGNYNEQFF.

J is TRBJ1-3 and V is TRBV27; 7 nucleotides match TRBD1. Germline V lookup: CDR1 MNHEY, CDR2 SMNVEV (reference sequence). Trimming at V came to 0 bases and at J to 4 bases, leaving 3 bases not matched to a gene. The CDR3 extends over 15 amino acids. CDR3 DNA sequence: TGTGCCAGCAGTTTATCGAAGGGGGCCGGAAACACCATATATTTT. Translating gives CASSLSKGAGNTIYF.

There are a few counts of this clone. The chain joins TRBV19 to TRBJ2-1; maybe TRBD2 (6 bases). CDR1 is LNHDA and CDR2 is SQIVND in the germline V gene (reference sequence). The ends were cut back, 3 bases at V and 7 bases at J, with 13 bases in the middle. The CDR3 sequence is 14 residues long. CDR3 DNA sequence: TGTGCCAGTAGTATGGGACTCCTATTAAATGAGCAGTTCTTC. Translated, it gives CASSMGLLLNEQFF.

The V call is TRBV5-1, the J call TRBJ1-1; 10 bases line up with TRBD1. Germline trimming cut 5 bases from V and 1 base from J; bases unmatched to any gene: 8. The CDR3 length is 16 residues. Germline assignment: CDR1 SGHRS and CDR2 YFSETQ. DNA for the CDR3: TGCGCCAGCAGACCCCGGGACAGGGGACCGAACACTGAAGCTTTCTTT. Residues: CASRPRDRGPNTEAFF.

This clone appeared a single time. The gene calls are TRBV7-9 and TRBJ1-1; a weak D match, TRBD1 (5 bases). The ends were cut back, 3 bases at V and 4 bases at J, with 18 bases in the middle. Germline V CDR1 and CDR2: SEHNR, FQNEAQ (reference sequence). The CDR3 is 16 amino acids. As DNA, the CDR3 is TGTGCCAGCAGCTTGGGGGGAGGAAGGGGATTCACTGAAGCTTTCTTT. Protein: CASSLGGGRGFTEAFF.

The chain links TRBV7-3 to TRBJ2-2, with D uncertain. V shed 6 bases and J shed 6 bases, with 11 bases lying between them. From germline, CDR1 is SGHTA and CDR2 FQGTGA. The CDR3 loop spans 13 amino acids. The CDR3 is CASSRLTPGELFF. CDR3 sequence (DNA): TGTGCCAGCAGTCGATTAACACCCGGGGAGCTGTTTTTT.

The chain combines TRBV19 with TRBJ2-1; tentatively, D is TRBD1 (6 bases). Deletions cut 6 bases from V and 7 bases from J, with 13 bases between. Germline V CDR1 and CDR2: LNHDA, SQIVND (reference sequence). The CDR3 length is 13 residues. Here the CDR3 DNA reads TGTGCCAGTAGCCAACATAGGGGGAATGAGCAGTTCTTC. Its protein product is CASSQHRGNEQFF.

The chain links TRBV28 to TRBJ2-3, with D maybe TRBD2 (6 bases). CDR1 MDHEN and CDR2 SYDVKM come from the germline V gene. The CDR3 extends over 17 amino acids. V was shortened by 1 base and J by 1 base, with 15 bases between the two germline ends. CDR3 sequence reads: CASSLSAGTDGTDTQYF. The CDR3 nucleotides are TGTGCCAGCAGTTTATCGGCGGGGACCGACGGCACAGATACGCAGTATTTT.